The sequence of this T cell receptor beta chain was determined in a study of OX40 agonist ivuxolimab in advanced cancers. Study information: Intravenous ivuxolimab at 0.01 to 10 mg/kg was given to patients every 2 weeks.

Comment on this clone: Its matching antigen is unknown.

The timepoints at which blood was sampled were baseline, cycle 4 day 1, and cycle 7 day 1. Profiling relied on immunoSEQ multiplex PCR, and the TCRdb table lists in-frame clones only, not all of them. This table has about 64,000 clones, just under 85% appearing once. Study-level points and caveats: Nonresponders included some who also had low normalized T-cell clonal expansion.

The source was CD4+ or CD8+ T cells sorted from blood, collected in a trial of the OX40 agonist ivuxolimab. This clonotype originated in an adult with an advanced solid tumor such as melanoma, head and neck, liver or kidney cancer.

The chain's CDR3 is CASRDTGGNSPLHF. In nucleotides, the CDR3 is TGTGCCAGCAGGGATACAGGGGGCAATTCACCCCTCCACTTT. J is TRBJ1-6 and V is TRBV2, with TRBD1 identical over 9 bases. Germline CDR1 is SNHLY and CDR2 is FYNNEI. The CDR3 contains 14 residues. After removal of 6 bases from V and 7 bases from J, the junction contained 4 bases not matched to a gene.